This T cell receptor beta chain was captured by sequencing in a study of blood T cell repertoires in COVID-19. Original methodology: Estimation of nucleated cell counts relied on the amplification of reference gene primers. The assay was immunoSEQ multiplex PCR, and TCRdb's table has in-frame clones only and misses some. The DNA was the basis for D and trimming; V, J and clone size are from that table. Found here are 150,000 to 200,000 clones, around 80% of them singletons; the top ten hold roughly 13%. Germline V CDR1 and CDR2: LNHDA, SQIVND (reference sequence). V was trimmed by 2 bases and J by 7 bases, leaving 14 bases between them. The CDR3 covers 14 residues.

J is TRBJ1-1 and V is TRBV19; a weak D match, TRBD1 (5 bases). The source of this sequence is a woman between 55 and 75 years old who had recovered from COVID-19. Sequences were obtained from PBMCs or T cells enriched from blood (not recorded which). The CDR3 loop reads CASSIFGRGSEAFF. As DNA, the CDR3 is TGTGCCAGTAGTATATTCGGAAGGGGCAGTGAAGCTTTCTTT.